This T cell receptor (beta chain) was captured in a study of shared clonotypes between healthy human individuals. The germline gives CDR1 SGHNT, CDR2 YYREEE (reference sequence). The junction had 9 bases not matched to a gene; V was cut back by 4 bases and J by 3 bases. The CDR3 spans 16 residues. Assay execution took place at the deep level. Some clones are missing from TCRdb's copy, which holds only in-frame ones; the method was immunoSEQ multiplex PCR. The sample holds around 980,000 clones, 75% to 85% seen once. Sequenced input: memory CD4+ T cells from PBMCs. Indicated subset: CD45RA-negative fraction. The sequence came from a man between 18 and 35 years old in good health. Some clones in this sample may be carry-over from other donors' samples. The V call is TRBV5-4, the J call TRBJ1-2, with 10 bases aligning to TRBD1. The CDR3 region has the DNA TGTGCCAGCAGCCTTCGACAGGGGGCCACCTACTATGGCTACACCTTC. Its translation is CASSLRQGATYYGYTF. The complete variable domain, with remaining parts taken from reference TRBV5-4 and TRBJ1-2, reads ETGVTQSPTHLIKTRGQQVTLRCSSQSGHNTVSWYQQALGQGPQFIFQYYREEENGRGNFPPRFSGLQFPNYSSELNVNALELDDSALYLCASSLRQGATYYGYTFGSGTRLTVV.